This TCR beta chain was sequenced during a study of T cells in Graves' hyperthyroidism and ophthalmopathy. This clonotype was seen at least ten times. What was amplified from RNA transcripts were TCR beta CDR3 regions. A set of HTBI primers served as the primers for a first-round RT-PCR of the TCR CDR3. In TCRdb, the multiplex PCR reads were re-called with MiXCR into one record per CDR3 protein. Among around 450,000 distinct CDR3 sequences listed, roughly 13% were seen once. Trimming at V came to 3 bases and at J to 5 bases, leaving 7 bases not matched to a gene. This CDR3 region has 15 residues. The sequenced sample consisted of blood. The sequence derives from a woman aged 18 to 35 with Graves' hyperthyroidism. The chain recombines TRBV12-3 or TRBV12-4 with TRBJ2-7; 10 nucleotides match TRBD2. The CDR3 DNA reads TGTGCCAGCAGTTTCCTCCTAGCGGGAGTTGACGAGCAGTACTTC. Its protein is CASSFLLAGVDEQYF.